This TCR beta chain derives from a study of cytomegalovirus exposure and HLA in healthy donors. Notes on the study in general: Listed as cytomegalovirus-associated were around 160 TCR beta chains. The finding came from a later analysis; first-cohort TCR clusters tended to co-occur in the 110 or so validation repertoires. Reportedly, cytomegalovirus status was diagnosed with high sensitivity and specificity.

The table lists this clone with a few counts. What it recognizes is unknown. Repertoires were generated with immunoSEQ multiplex PCR, while TCRdb's copy carries only in-frame clones and drops some. The data hold about 200,000 clones, with around 80% observed a single time. CDR1 and CDR2 (germline): SGHTA, FQGTGA. CDR3 size: 16 residues. J was trimmed by 5 bases and V by 0 bases; bases with no gene match: 8. The sequenced sample consisted of PBMCs. The clonotype comes from a woman under 40 in good health and CMV-seronegative. The chain links TRBV7-3 to TRBJ2-5, with TRBD2 identical over 8 bases. The CDR3 here is CASSLTGAGVRETQYF. In DNA, the CDR3 is TGTGCCAGCAGCTTAACTGGAGCGGGGGTGCGGGAGACCCAGTACTTC.